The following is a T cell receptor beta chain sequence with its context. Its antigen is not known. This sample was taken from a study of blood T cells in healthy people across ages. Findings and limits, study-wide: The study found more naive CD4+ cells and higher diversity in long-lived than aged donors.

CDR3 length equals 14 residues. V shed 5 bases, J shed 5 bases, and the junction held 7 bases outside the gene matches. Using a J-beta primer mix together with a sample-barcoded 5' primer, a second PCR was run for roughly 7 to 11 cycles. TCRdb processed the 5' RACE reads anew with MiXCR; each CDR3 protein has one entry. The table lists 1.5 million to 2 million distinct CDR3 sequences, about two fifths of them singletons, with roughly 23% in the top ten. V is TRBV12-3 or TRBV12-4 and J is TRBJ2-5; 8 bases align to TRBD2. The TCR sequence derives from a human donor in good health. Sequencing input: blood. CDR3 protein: CASSAGGPGETQYF. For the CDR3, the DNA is TGTGCCAGCAGTGCGGGGGGCCCGGGGGAGACCCAGTACTTC.